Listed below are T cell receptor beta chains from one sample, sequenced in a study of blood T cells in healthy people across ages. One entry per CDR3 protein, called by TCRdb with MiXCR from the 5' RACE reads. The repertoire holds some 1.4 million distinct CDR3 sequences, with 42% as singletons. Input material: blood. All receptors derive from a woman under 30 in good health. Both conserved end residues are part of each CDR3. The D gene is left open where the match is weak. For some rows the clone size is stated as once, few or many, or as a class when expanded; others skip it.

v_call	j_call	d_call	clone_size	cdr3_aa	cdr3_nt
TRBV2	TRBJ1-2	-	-	CASSEAGLGYGYTF	TGTGCCAGCAGTGAAGCCGGGCTGGGCTATGGCTACACCTTC
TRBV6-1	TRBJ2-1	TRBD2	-	CASGDYPPRLAGEGEQFF	TGTGCCAGCGGTGATTACCCCCCCCGACTAGCGGGAGAAGGTGAGCAGTTCTTC
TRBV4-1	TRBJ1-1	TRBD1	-	CASSQEGTGWDEAFF	TGCGCCAGCAGCCAAGAGGGGACAGGGTGGGATGAAGCTTTCTTT
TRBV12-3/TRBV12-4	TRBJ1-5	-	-	CASSLETRPPQHF	TGTGCCAGCAGTCTTGAGACCAGGCCGCCCCAGCATTTT
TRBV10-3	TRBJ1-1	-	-	CAISEREAEAFF	TGTGCCATCAGTGAGAGGGAGGCTGAAGCTTTCTTT
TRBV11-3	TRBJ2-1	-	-	CASSLGDRDSRPYNEQFF	TGTGCCAGCAGCTTAGGCGACCGGGACTCCAGACCATACAATGAGCAGTTCTTC
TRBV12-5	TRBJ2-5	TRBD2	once	CASGLVPGREGQETQYF	TGTGCTAGTGGTTTGGTACCGGGGCGGGAGGGACAAGAGACCCAGTACTTC
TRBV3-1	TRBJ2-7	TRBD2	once	CASSPDASGIGGYGYEQYF	TGTGCCAGCAGCCCAGACGCTAGCGGGATAGGCGGTTATGGGTACGAGCAGTACTTC
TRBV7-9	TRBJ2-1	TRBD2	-	CASSLERAGYNEQFF	TGTGCCAGCAGCTTAGAACGAGCGGGGTACAATGAGCAGTTCTTC
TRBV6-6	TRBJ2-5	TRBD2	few	CASSYSGGRAAQYF	TGTGCCAGCAGTTACTCTGGCGGGAGGGCGGCCCAGTACTTC
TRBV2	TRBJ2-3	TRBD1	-	CASSYRGEVTDTQYF	TGTGCCAGCAGTTACAGGGGTGAGGTCACAGATACGCAGTATTTT
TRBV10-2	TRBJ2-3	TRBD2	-	CAGLAGRTDTQYF	TGCGCCGGGCTAGCGGGCCGCACAGATACGCAGTATTTT